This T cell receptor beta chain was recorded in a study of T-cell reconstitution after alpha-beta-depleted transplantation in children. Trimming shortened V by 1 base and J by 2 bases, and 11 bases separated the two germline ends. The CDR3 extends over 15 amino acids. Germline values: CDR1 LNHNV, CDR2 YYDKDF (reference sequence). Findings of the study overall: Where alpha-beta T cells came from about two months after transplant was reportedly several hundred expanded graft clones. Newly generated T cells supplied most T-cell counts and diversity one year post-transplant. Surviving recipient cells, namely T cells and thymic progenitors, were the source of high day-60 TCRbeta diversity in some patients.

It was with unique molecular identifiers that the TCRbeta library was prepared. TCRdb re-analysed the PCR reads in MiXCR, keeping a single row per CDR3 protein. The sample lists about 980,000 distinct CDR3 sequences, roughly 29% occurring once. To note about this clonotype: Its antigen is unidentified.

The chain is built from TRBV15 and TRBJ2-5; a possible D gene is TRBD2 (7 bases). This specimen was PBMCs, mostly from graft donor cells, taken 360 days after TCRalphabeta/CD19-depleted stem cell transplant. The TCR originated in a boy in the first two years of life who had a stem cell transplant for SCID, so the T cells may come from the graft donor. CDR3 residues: CATSRGGGPQETQYF. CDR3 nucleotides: TGTGCCACCAGCAGAGGGGGGGGCCCGCAAGAGACCCAGTACTTC. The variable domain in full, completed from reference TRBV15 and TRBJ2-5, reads DAMVIQNPRYQVTQFGKPVTLSCSQTLNHNVMYWYQQKSSQAPKLLFHYYDKDFNNEADTPDNFQSRRPNTSFCFLDIRSPGLGDTAMYLCATSRGGGPQETQYFGPGTRLLVL.